These 32 T cell receptor beta chains share one sample of origin, sequenced in a study of control samples from healthy donors and cancer patients. Sequenced by immunoSEQ multiplex PCR; TCRdb stores in-frame clones only, minus some. There are about 160,000 clones in the sample; roughly 94% occur only once, and about 8.5% lies in the top ten. Sequenced material: blood. Receptors originate from a woman aged 35 to 49 in good health.

This chain links TRBV12-5 with TRBJ2-3; TRBD1 matches 7 bases. CDR3 length: 16 residues. The V gene end was trimmed by 4 bases and the J gene end by 2 bases; junction bases not matched to a gene: 9. In germline, CDR1 is LGHNT, CDR2 FRNRAP. In DNA, the CDR3 is TGTGCTAGTGGTTGGACGAGGGACAGAATCACAGATACGCAGTATTTT. Translating gives CASGWTRDRITDTQYF. Full variable domain (outside the CDR3, taken from reference TRBV12-5 and TRBJ2-3): DARVTQTPRHKVTEMGQEVTMRCQPILGHNTVFWYRQTMMQGLELLAYFRNRAPLDDSGMPKDRFSAEMPDATLATLKIQPSEPRDSAVYFCASGWTRDRITDTQYFGPGTRLTVL.

The chain links TRBV7-2 to TRBJ1-4, with a possible D match to TRBD1 (5 bases). Germline CDR1 SGHTA, CDR2 FQGNSA. V lost 5 bases to trimming and J lost 4 bases, with 11 bases between them. The CDR3 has 14 residues. DNA for the CDR3: TGTGCCAGCAGCCACCGGGGGAATAATGAAAAACTGTTTTTT. Amino acids: CASSHRGNNEKLFF.

The gene calls are TRBV4-1 and TRBJ1-2, with D maybe TRBD1 (5 bases). This CDR3 is 18 amino acids long. Trimming took 2 bases from V and 0 from J, leaving 19 bases between them. The germline gives CDR1 MGHRA, CDR2 YSYEKL. The CDR3 DNA reads TGCGCCAGCAGCCAACGGGCCCTCTGGCAGGGAGCTAACTATGGCTACACCTTC. Amino acids: CASSQRALWQGANYGYTF.

The chain combines TRBV3-1 (or the pseudogene TRBV3-2) with TRBJ1-5; no clear D gene. The CDR3 consists of 10 residues. Between the trimmed V and J ends, which lost 9 bases and 5 bases, there was a span of 5 bases. Germline CDR1 LGHDT, CDR2 YNNKEL (reference sequence). CDR3 coding DNA: TGTGCCAGGTACCATCAGCCCCAGCATTTT. Residues: CARYHQPQHF.

The V call is TRBV10-3, the J call TRBJ1-6; D gene ambiguous. The V and J ends lost 8 bases and 10 bases respectively, with 15 bases between them. The CDR3 is 13 amino acids. The germline gives CDR1 ENHRY, CDR2 SYGVKD. The CDR3 here is CAIRGTAESPLHF. The DNA of the CDR3 is TGTGCCATCCGGGGTACCGCGGAGTCACCCCTCCACTTT.

The genes are TRBV7-6 and TRBJ2-7, with D unresolved. V lost 2 bases and J 1 base, leaving 6 bases between the germline ends. The V gene's germline CDR1 is SGHVS and CDR2 FNYEAQ. This CDR3 region has 13 residues. The CDR3 sequence is CASSLRRSYEQYF. The CDR3 DNA sequence: TGTGCCAGCAGCTTAAGGCGGTCCTACGAGCAGTACTTC.

This chain joins TRBV9 and TRBJ2-3; D gene ambiguous. CDR3 length equals 14 residues. Germline CDR1 reads SGDLS; CDR2 reads YYNGEE. V lost 0 bases and J 2 bases, leaving 7 bases between the germline ends. CDR3 nucleotides: TGTGCCAGCAGCGTAGAGAGTTTCACAGATACGCAGTATTTT. This codes for CASSVESFTDTQYF. Based on the CDR3 plus reference TRBV9 and TRBJ2-3, the full variable domain is DSGVTQTPKHLITATGQRVTLRCSPRSGDLSVYWYQQSLDQGLQFLIQYYNGEERAKGNILERFSAQQFPDLHSELNLSSLELGDSALYFCASSVESFTDTQYFGPGTRLTVL.

The chain carries TRBV29-1 and TRBJ1-5; weak D call: TRBD1 (5 bases). Germline CDR1 reads SQVTM; CDR2 reads ANQGSEA. This CDR3 spans 13 amino acids. Trimming left V 4 bases short and J 7 bases short, with 14 bases between. CDR3 sequence: CSVARETGQPQHF. CDR3 DNA sequence: TGCAGCGTTGCCAGGGAAACGGGCCAGCCCCAGCATTTT. The entire variable domain, with the rest obtained from reference TRBV29-1 and TRBJ1-5, is as follows: SAVISQKPSRDICQRGTSLTIQCQVDSQVTMMFWYRQQPGQSLTLIATANQGSEATYESGFVIDKFPISRPNLTFSTLTVSNMSPEDSSIYLCSVARETGQPQHFGDGTRLSIL.

Only one count was recorded for this clone. This rearrangement joins TRBV4-3 to TRBJ1-6; possibly TRBD1 for D (5 bases). The CDR3 extends over 13 amino acids. Germline assignment: CDR1 LGHNA and CDR2 YSLEER. With 0 bases removed from V and 9 bases from J, the gap between germline ends came to 6 bases. CDR3 in DNA: TGCGCCAGCAGCCAAGAGGGGGTTTCACCCCTCCACTTT. This sequence encodes CASSQEGVSPLHF.

CDR3 DNA: TGTGCCAGCAGCTTAGGCCGGCGGCTTGGAGGTGGCGAGCAGTACTTC. It codes for CASSLGRRLGGGEQYF. The rearrangement links TRBV13 to TRBJ2-7, with D possibly matching TRBD2 (5 bases). The CDR3 has 16 amino acids. CDR1 PRHDT and CDR2 FYEKMQ come from the germline V gene (reference sequence). V lost 0 bases and J 6 bases, leaving 18 bases between the germline ends.

This chain links TRBV14 with TRBJ1-4; no clear D gene. This CDR3 is built from 15 residues. V was pared by 1 base and J by 2 bases, with 8 bases between. Germline CDR1 reads SGHDN; CDR2 reads FVKESK. CDR3 DNA: TGTGCCAGCAGCCAAGTATGGGGTACTAATGAAAAACTGTTTTTT. Residues: CASSQVWGTNEKLFF.

The rearrangement joins TRBV5-1 to TRBJ2-7, with a weak D call TRBD2 (6 bases). The ends were cut back, 5 bases at V and 3 bases at J, with 6 bases in the middle. Germline V gene data show CDR1 as SGHRS and CDR2 as YFSETQ. The CDR3 is 11 amino acids. CDR3 DNA sequence: TGCGCCAGCAGGCGGGACTACGAGCAGTACTTC. Its translation is CASRRDYEQYF.

The chain recombines TRBV19 with TRBJ2-3; 9 bases agree with TRBD1. Germline V lookup: CDR1 LNHDA, CDR2 SQIVND (reference sequence). CDR3 length equals 18 residues. The ends lost 3 bases at V and 1 base at J; junction bases unmatched: 11. CDR3 residues: CASSIHATGGRGTDTQYF. DNA of the CDR3: TGTGCCAGTAGTATCCACGCCACAGGGGGCAGAGGCACAGATACGCAGTATTTT.

The chain employs TRBV7-9 and TRBJ1-6; D remains unclear. The CDR3 has 13 residues. The germline gives CDR1 SEHNR, CDR2 FQNEAQ (reference sequence). The V end was cut by 1 base, the J end by 9 bases, with 7 bases between. CDR3: CASSLDGPSPLHF. The CDR3 DNA sequence: TGTGCCAGCAGCTTAGACGGACCTTCACCCCTCCACTTT.

The CDR3 nucleotides are TGTGCCAGCATGTGGGGTCCTAGCGGGGCCTACAATGAGCAGTTCTTC. Translating it yields CASMWGPSGAYNEQFF. The chain joins TRBV27 to TRBJ2-1; 9 bases are shared with TRBD2. The CDR3 has 16 amino acids. Germline lookup yields CDR1 MNHEY and CDR2 SMNVEV (reference sequence). V lost 7 bases and J lost 2; bases outside the gene matches: 9.

The J gene is TRBJ1-1, the V gene TRBV5-1, with 8 bases aligning to TRBD1. Germline V gene data show CDR1 as SGHRS and CDR2 as YFSETQ. The junction had 10 bases not matched to a gene; V was cut back by 4 bases and J by 11 bases. This CDR3 region has 13 residues. The CDR3 region has the DNA TGCGCCAGCAGCCCGACAGGGGAGAGGACGGCTTTCTTT. Its translation is CASSPTGERTAFF. Complete variable domain (other parts from reference TRBV5-1 and TRBJ1-1): KAGVTQTPRYLIKTRGQQVTLSCSPISGHRSVSWYQQTPGQGLQFLFEYFSETQRNKGNFPGRFSGRQFSNSRSEMNVSTLELGDSALYLCASSPTGERTAFFGQGTRLTVV.

The CDR3 region has the DNA TGTGCCAGCAGCTCAGGACTAGCGGAGAACAATGAGCAGTTCTTC. Translated: CASSSGLAENNEQFF. This chain uses TRBV7-9 with TRBJ2-1; TRBD2 agrees at 10 bases. With V trimmed by 4 bases and J by 5 bases, 5 bases remained unmatched. This CDR3 spans 15 amino acids. Germline lookup yields CDR1 SEHNR and CDR2 FQNEAQ (reference sequence).

This chain links TRBV4-2 with TRBJ1-2, with D perhaps matching TRBD1 (5 bases). V was shortened by 0 bases and J by 5 bases, with 13 bases between the two germline ends. The CDR3 loop spans 15 amino acids. Germline-derived CDR1 and CDR2 are LGHNA and YNFKEQ. The CDR3 coding sequence is TGTGCCAGCAGCCAAGAGGGGAGACAGCAATATGGCTACACCTTC. It yields the protein CASSQEGRQQYGYTF.

A single count supports this clone. V usage is TRBV7-2 and J usage is TRBJ2-7, with D possibly matching TRBD1 (5 bases). Germline V CDR1 and CDR2: SGHTA, FQGNSA. CDR3 length: 14 residues. The V end was cut by 3 bases, the J end by 6 bases, with 15 bases between. The CDR3 DNA reads TGTGCCAGCAGCTTTTCCAGGGCCCGTGCCGAGCAGTACTTC. Encoded protein: CASSFSRARAEQYF.

The gene calls are TRBV5-8 and TRBJ2-4; no clear D. The CDR3 is 13 residues long. The germline gives CDR1 SGHTS, CDR2 YDEGEE. V was clipped by 0 bases and J by 0 bases, with 1 base between them. The CDR3 nucleotides read TGTGCCAGCAGCTTGGCAGCCAAAAACATTCAGTACTTC. Its protein product is CASSLAAKNIQYF.

V usage is TRBV18 and J usage is TRBJ1-5; D is possibly TRBD1 (6 bases). Germline V gives CDR1 KGHSH, CDR2 LQKENI. V was cut by 6 bases and J by 2 bases, with 14 bases left in between. CDR3 length: 15 residues. The CDR3 nucleotides are TGTGCCAGCTCCCCTGGCAGGGGAGGCAATCAGCCCCAGCATTTT. Translating it yields CASSPGRGGNQPQHF.

This chain connects TRBV10-2 to TRBJ1-1; D unresolved. Trimming stripped 6 bases from V and 0 bases from J, with 11 bases between. The CDR3 covers 14 residues. The V gene's germline CDR1 is WSHSY and CDR2 SAAADI. CDR3 residues: CASSLPGMNTEAFF. For the CDR3, the DNA is TGCGCCAGCAGCCTCCCCGGCATGAACACTGAAGCTTTCTTT.

The V and J genes are TRBV6-2 or TRBV6-3 and TRBJ2-7, with 13 bases matching TRBD2. Germline assignment: CDR1 MNHEY and CDR2 SVGEGT. J lost 5 bases, V lost 2 bases, and 12 bases had no gene match. This CDR3 comprises 18 residues. The CDR3 nucleotides read TGTGCCAGCAGTTACACAAGACTAGCGGGAGGCCCGACCGACGAGCAGTACTTC. It translates to CASSYTRLAGGPTDEQYF.

The chain uses TRBV2 and TRBJ2-7, with TRBD2 matching over 9 bases. The CDR3 runs to 14 residues. Trimming removed 6 bases from V and 3 bases from J; junction bases left unmatched: 6. Germline V gives CDR1 SNHLY, CDR2 FYNNEI. The CDR3 DNA sequence: TGTGCCAGCAGGACGAGCGGGGGGAGCTACGAGCAGTACTTC. It yields the protein CASRTSGGSYEQYF.

The gene calls are TRBV10-3 and TRBJ2-7; D is undetermined. V was cut by 3 bases and J by 0 bases, with 9 bases left in between. Germline lookup yields CDR1 ENHRY and CDR2 SYGVKD. The CDR3 runs to 14 residues. The CDR3 DNA follows: TGTGCCATCAGTGATGAAGATTACTCCTACGAGCAGTACTTC. It is translated as CAISDEDYSYEQYF.

This clone was observed a single time. The genes are TRBV5-1 and TRBJ2-5; D is possibly TRBD2 (5 bases). Germline V CDR1 and CDR2: SGHRS, YFSETQ. This CDR3 has 12 residues. The V gene lost 6 bases and the J gene lost 4 bases, with 10 bases spanning the gap. The CDR3 spells CASKRVGETQYF. The CDR3 coding sequence is TGCGCCAGCAAGAGGGTTGGAGAGACCCAGTACTTC.

The rearrangement uses TRBV6-2 or TRBV6-3 and TRBJ1-6; D remains unclear. Trimming pared 4 bases from V and 10 bases from J, leaving 5 bases between. The CDR3 runs 11 residues. The germline V gene has CDR1 MNHEY and CDR2 SVGEGT. DNA for the CDR3: TGTGCCAGCAGTTCTGGATCACCCCTCCACTTT. Translation gives CASSSGSPLHF.

V is TRBV4-1 and J is TRBJ2-1; 7 bases agree with TRBD2. The CDR3 runs 16 residues. Trimming cost V 3 bases and J 1 base; bases outside gene matches: 6. Germline assignment: CDR1 MGHRA and CDR2 YSYEKL. This chain's CDR3 is CASSQGGGRSYNEQFF. The CDR3 DNA reads TGCGCCAGCAGCCAGGGCGGGGGTCGGTCCTACAATGAGCAGTTCTTC.

The genes are TRBV25-1 and TRBJ2-2, with D hard to call. CDR1 and CDR2 from the germline V gene are MGHDK and SYGVNS. Trimming removed 5 bases from V and 3 bases from J, with 7 bases in between. This CDR3 has 13 amino acids. CDR3: CASSHPYTGELFF. The CDR3 coding sequence is TGTGCCAGCAGTCACCCCTACACCGGGGAGCTGTTTTTT.

The chain uses TRBV27 and TRBJ1-1; D is unclear. V lost 6 bases and J lost 0, with 14 bases in between. The length of the CDR3 is 15 residues. Per germline, CDR1 MNHEY and CDR2 SMNVEV (reference sequence). The CDR3 here is CASRIDGLMNTEAFF. The CDR3 DNA reads as TGTGCCAGCAGAATCGATGGACTCATGAACACTGAAGCTTTCTTT.

The DNA of the CDR3 is TGTGCCAGTAGTATAGGGGACAGACGATACTATGGCTACACCTTC. Its translation: CASSIGDRRYYGYTF. The chain couples TRBV19 to TRBJ1-2, with 7 bases fitting TRBD1. CDR3 size: 15 residues. Germline CDR1 LNHDA, CDR2 SQIVND (reference sequence). The V and J ends lost 1 base and 3 bases, in that order; junction bases with no gene match: 5.

Only one count was recorded for this clone. The chain uses TRBV6-5 and TRBJ1-2; D unclear. Per the germline V gene, CDR1 is MNHEY and CDR2 is SVGAGI. The CDR3 has 13 residues. Trimming took 2 bases from V and 1 from J, leaving 5 bases between them. For the CDR3, the DNA is TGTGCCAGCAGTTACGAGCTTAACTATGGCTACACCTTC. Encoded protein: CASSYELNYGYTF.